The rows below give T cell receptor beta chains drawn from one sample of a study of radiation and T cells in renal cell carcinoma. The protocol was immunoSEQ multiplex PCR, while the TCRdb copy is restricted to in-frame clones and leaves out a portion. The data contain about 86,000 clones, 85% of them singletons. The sequences come from blood, collected from a patient whose treatment included radiotherapy and nephrectomy. These TCRs come from a man aged 45-65 years with renal cell carcinoma. CDR3s include the opening cysteine and the closing phenylalanine or tryptophan. The D gene is left open where the match is weak. For some rows the clone size is stated as once, few or many, or as a class when expanded; others skip it.

v_call	clone_size	cdr3_length	j_call	d_call	cdr3_aa	cdr3_nt
TRBV7-2	NA	14	TRBJ1-1	NA	CASSLATLNTEAFF	TGTGCCAGCAGCTTAGCGACACTGAACACTGAAGCTTTCTTT
TRBV4-2	NA	16	TRBJ2-7	TRBD1	CASSRDITTGTYEQYF	TGTGCCAGCAGCCGGGATATAACGACAGGGACCTACGAGCAGTACTTC
TRBV5-3	NA	14	TRBJ1-2	NA	CASSLSGARYGYTF	TGTGCCAGCAGCTTGTCAGGGGCAAGGTATGGCTACACCTTC
TRBV15	NA	16	TRBJ1-1	NA	CATSRGIGSMNTEAFF	TGTGCCACCAGCAGAGGAATCGGATCCATGAACACTGAAGCTTTCTTT
TRBV6-6	NA	13	TRBJ1-2	TRBD1	CASRPGQDHGYTF	TGTGCCAGCAGACCCGGACAGGACCATGGCTACACCTTC
TRBV6-5	NA	15	TRBJ2-7	TRBD1	CASNKDRGESYEQYF	TGTGCCAGCAACAAGGACAGGGGTGAGTCCTACGAGCAGTACTTC
TRBV5-8	NA	15	TRBJ1-2	NA	CASSFMDTGDYGYTF	TGTGCCAGCAGCTTTATGGACACCGGCGACTATGGCTACACCTTC
TRBV18	NA	15	TRBJ1-1	NA	CASSTNPGMNTEAFF	TGTGCCAGCTCAACTAACCCGGGCATGAACACTGAAGCTTTCTTT
TRBV5-1	NA	15	TRBJ2-7	NA	CASSLDLLRGYEQYF	TGCGCCAGCAGCTTGGATTTATTGAGGGGCTACGAGCAGTACTTC
TRBV11-1	NA	15	TRBJ2-7	TRBD1	CASSLIGTVDREQYF	TGTGCCAGCAGCTTGATCGGGACAGTCGACCGCGAGCAGTACTTC
TRBV1	NA	12	TRBJ2-4	NA	CTSASGLGIQYF	TGCACCAGCGCATCGGGACTAGGTATTCAGTACTTC
TRBV6-5	NA	14	TRBJ2-5	TRBD1	CASSYSNRGLAQYF	TGTGCCAGCAGTTACTCGAACAGGGGCCTGGCCCAGTACTTC
TRBV5-4	NA	17	TRBJ2-2	TRBD2	CASSTGGPSSVTGELFF	TGTGCCAGCAGCACGGGGGGGCCTAGCAGTGTCACCGGGGAGCTGTTTTTT
TRBV30	NA	13	TRBJ1-2	TRBD1	CAWSPDRGSGYTF	TGTGCCTGGAGTCCTGACAGGGGTAGCGGCTACACCTTC
TRBV6-5	NA	11	TRBJ1-1	NA	CASSLGTEAFF	TGTGCCAGCAGTTTGGGAACTGAAGCTTTCTTT
TRBV7-8	NA	16	TRBJ1-4	NA	CASSPSVGATNEKLFF	TGTGCCAGCAGCCCATCGGTTGGTGCAACTAATGAAAAACTGTTTTTT
TRBV19	NA	15	TRBJ1-1	NA	CASSIAGGLVTEAFF	TGTGCCAGTAGTATTGCTGGGGGTTTGGTTACTGAAGCTTTCTTT
TRBV7-9	NA	17	TRBJ2-5	NA	CASSLTGRGLRRETQYF	TGTGCCAGCAGCTTAACGGGGCGGGGGCTCCGCCGAGAGACCCAGTACTTC
TRBV18	NA	17	TRBJ2-6	NA	CASSSGTPSSGANVLTF	TGTGCCAGCTCATCCGGGACGCCGAGCTCTGGGGCCAACGTCCTGACTTTC
TRBV27	NA	14	TRBJ2-7	TRBD2	CASSLFGRAGEQYF	TGTGCCAGCAGTTTATTCGGGAGGGCCGGCGAGCAGTACTTC
TRBV11-1	NA	14	TRBJ2-3	TRBD2	CASSLTSGGRTQYF	TGTGCCAGCAGCTTGACTAGCGGGGGGCGGACGCAGTATTTT
TRBV19	NA	15	TRBJ2-1	TRBD2	CASSMLAGVYNEQFF	TGTGCCAGTAGTATGCTAGCGGGGGTTTACAATGAGCAGTTCTTC
TRBV5-1	NA	16	TRBJ2-3	TRBD2	CASSKQIAGVTDTQYF	TGCGCCAGCAGCAAACAAATAGCGGGGGTCACAGATACGCAGTATTTT
TRBV10-3	few	15	TRBJ1-1	TRBD1	CAIRGDRMRTTEAFF	TGTGCCATCAGGGGGGACAGGATGAGAACAACTGAAGCTTTCTTT
TRBV5-6	NA	14	TRBJ2-5	NA	CASSPGRYQETQYF	TGTGCCAGCAGCCCCGGTCGGTACCAAGAGACCCAGTACTTC
TRBV10-3	NA	13	TRBJ2-3	TRBD2	CAISQRDTDTQYF	TGTGCCATCAGTCAGCGGGACACAGATACGCAGTATTTT
TRBV7-2	NA	15	TRBJ1-2	TRBD1	CASSRDRGDNYGYTF	TGTGCCAGCAGCAGGGACAGAGGAGACAACTATGGCTACACCTTC